These 10 T cell receptor beta chains originate from one sample sequenced in a study of T cell clonality in common variable immunodeficiency. The data were produced by immunoSEQ multiplex PCR, yet TCRdb's version contains in-frame clones alone and is incomplete. This sample has 75,000 to 85,000 clones, each found more than once. Sequenced input: peripheral blood mononuclear cells. These receptors were taken from a person aged 18 to 70 in good health.

In this sample, this clone turned up many times. The CDR3 is cut off 3 residues early in the read; its end comes from the germline J gene. This chain connects TRBV7-2 to TRBJ2-1; possible D gene TRBD2, 7 bases. The CDR3 has 15 residues. CDR1 is SGHTA, CDR2 FQGNSA, per germline. The V end lost 2 bases, the J end lost 4 bases, and 12 bases lay between the germline ends. Here the CDR3 reads CASSLSGGAYNEQFF. The CDR3 bases that were read are TGTGCCAGCAGCTTATCTGGGGGGGCGTACAATGAG.

This clone has more than one count but fewer than ten. Read data end 3 residues before the CDR3 end; the end is taken from the germline J gene. The chain has TRBV20-1 and TRBJ2-7; D is unclear. Germline assignment: CDR1 DFQATT and CDR2 SNEGSKA (reference sequence). Deletions cut 3 bases from V and 4 bases from J, with 7 bases between. The CDR3 extends over 11 amino acids. The covered CDR3 bases are TGCAGTGCTAGGTCCGGGTACGAG. It yields the protein CSARSGYE. In full, the CDR3 reads CSARSGYEQYF.

This clone was picked up many times. The read halts 3 residues ahead of the CDR3 end, with the missing end drawn from the germline J gene. The V gene is TRBV6-2 or TRBV6-3, the J gene TRBJ2-5, with TRBD2 matching over 10 bases. Germline CDR1 reads MNHEY; CDR2 reads SVGEGT. The CDR3 runs 17 residues. V trimming: 6 bases; J trimming: 4 bases; junction bases outside the gene matches: 14. The CDR3 spells CASSLPQLSGRGETQYF. The DNA read from the CDR3 is TGTGCCAGCAGCCTCCCCCAGTTGAGCGGGAGGGGAGAGACC.

This clone was seen many times. The CDR3 end lies 3 residues beyond the end of the read and is filled in from the germline J gene. This chain connects TRBV19 to TRBJ2-7; 7 nucleotides line up with TRBD1. Per the germline V gene, CDR1 is LNHDA and CDR2 is SQIVND (reference sequence). CDR3 length: 16 amino acids. With 1 base clipped from V and 1 base from J, the junction kept 7 bases outside the gene matches. This CDR3 is CASSIVRSRGSYEQYF. The sequenced part of the CDR3 DNA is TGTGCCAGTAGTATAGTACGAAGCAGGGGGTCCTACGAG.

This clone appeared many times. The sequence runs out 3 residues before the end of the CDR3; the remainder is reconstructed from the germline J gene. The J gene is TRBJ2-7, the V gene TRBV19, with D tentatively TRBD2 (5 bases). The V end lost 5 bases, the J end lost 0 bases, and 8 bases lay between the germline ends. The CDR3 has 13 amino acids. Germline assignment: CDR1 LNHDA and CDR2 SQIVND (reference sequence). The part of the CDR3 DNA that was read is TGTGCCAGTAGTCATAGCGCCTCCTACGAG. This codes for CASSHSASYE. The whole CDR3 protein is CASSHSASYEQYF.

This clone was counted at least ten times. CDR3 amino acids: CSARDRSGSYEQYF. CDR3 bases read: TGCAGTGCTAGAGATCGCAGCGGGAGCTACGAG. The chain links TRBV20-1 to TRBJ2-7, with 8 bases aligning to TRBD2. The CDR3 end falls 3 residues outside the read, so it is completed with the germline J gene. Germline V lookup: CDR1 DFQATT, CDR2 SNEGSKA (reference sequence). V lost 0 bases, J lost 3 bases, and 4 bases stayed unmatched. This CDR3 is 14 amino acids long.

This clone was counted between two and nine times. The read falls 3 residues short of the CDR3 end, and the missing part is taken from the germline J gene. The chain uses TRBV11-1 and TRBJ2-5; 10 bases are shared with TRBD1. The CDR3 is 15 amino acids. Looked up from germline, CDR1 is SGHAT and CDR2 is FQDESV (reference sequence). The V and J ends lost 5 bases and 5 bases, in that order; junction bases with no gene match: 8. This chain's CDR3 is CASSTPTGGGETQYF. The DNA read from the CDR3 is TGTGCCAGCAGCACCCCGACAGGGGGCGGTGAGACC. Together with reference TRBV11-1 and TRBJ2-5, the CDR3 gives the full variable domain: EAEVAQSPRYKITEKSQAVAFWCDPISGHATLYWYRQILGQGPELLVQFQDESVVDDSQLPKDRFSAERLKGVDSTLKIQPAELGDSAMYLCASSTPTGGGETQYFGPGTRLLVL.

Many counts were recorded for this clone. Coverage ceases 3 residues before the CDR3 finishes, and the germline J gene fills in the end. The V and J genes are TRBV19 and TRBJ2-7; possible D gene TRBD1, 5 bases. With 6 bases removed from V and 3 bases from J, the gap between germline ends came to 15 bases. The CDR3 consists of 14 residues. CDR1 LNHDA and CDR2 SQIVND come from the germline V gene (reference sequence). The CDR3 DNA, read in part, is TGTGCCAGTAGCCCGGCGTCAGGGCGCTACGAG. Translating it yields CASSPASGRYE. The full CDR3 sequence reads CASSPASGRYEQYF.

CDR3 sequence reads: CASSLGTRLQGEQYF. The CDR3 DNA, read in part, is TGTGCCAGCAGCCTCGGGACTAGACTGCAGGGCGAG. The chain has TRBV14 and TRBJ2-7, with 8 bases that match TRBD2. Read coverage stops 3 residues before the CDR3 terminus; the germline J gene supplies the remainder. V lost 4 bases and J lost 6; bases outside the gene matches: 11. CDR3 length: 15 amino acids. The germline CDR1 and CDR2 sequences are SGHDN and FVKESK.

This clone was seen at least ten times. The CDR3 end falls 3 residues outside the read, so it is completed with the germline J gene. This rearrangement joins TRBV12-3 or TRBV12-4 to TRBJ2-1; a weak D match, TRBD2 (6 bases). CDR3 length equals 15 residues. Trimming removed 3 bases at V and 4 bases at J, with 13 bases between. The CDR3 loop is CASSFELAQYNEQFF. Partial CDR3 DNA: TGTGCCAGCAGTTTTGAGCTAGCGCAGTACAATGAG.